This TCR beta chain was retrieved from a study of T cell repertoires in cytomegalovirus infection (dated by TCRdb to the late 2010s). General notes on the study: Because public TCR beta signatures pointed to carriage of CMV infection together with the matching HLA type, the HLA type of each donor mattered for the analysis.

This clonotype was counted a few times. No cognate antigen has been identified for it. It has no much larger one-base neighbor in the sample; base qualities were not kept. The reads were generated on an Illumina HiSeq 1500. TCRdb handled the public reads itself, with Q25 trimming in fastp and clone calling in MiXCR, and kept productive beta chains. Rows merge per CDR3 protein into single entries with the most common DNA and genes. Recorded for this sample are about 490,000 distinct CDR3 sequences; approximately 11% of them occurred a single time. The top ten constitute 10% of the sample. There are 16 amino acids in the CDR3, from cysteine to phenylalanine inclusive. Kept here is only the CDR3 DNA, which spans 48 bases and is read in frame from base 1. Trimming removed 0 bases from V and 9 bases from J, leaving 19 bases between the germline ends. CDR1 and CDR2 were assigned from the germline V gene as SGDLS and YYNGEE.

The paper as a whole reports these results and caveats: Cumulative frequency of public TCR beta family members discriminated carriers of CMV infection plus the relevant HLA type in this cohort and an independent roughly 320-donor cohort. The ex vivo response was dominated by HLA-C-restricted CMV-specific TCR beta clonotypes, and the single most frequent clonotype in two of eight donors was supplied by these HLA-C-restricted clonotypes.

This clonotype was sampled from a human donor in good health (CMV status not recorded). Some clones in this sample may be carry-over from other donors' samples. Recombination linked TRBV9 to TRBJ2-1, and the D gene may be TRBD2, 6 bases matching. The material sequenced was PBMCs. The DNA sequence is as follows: TGTGCCAGCAGCGTAGATCAGCGCGGGAAAGGTGGTGAGCAGTTCTTC. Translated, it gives CASSVDQRGKGGEQFF.